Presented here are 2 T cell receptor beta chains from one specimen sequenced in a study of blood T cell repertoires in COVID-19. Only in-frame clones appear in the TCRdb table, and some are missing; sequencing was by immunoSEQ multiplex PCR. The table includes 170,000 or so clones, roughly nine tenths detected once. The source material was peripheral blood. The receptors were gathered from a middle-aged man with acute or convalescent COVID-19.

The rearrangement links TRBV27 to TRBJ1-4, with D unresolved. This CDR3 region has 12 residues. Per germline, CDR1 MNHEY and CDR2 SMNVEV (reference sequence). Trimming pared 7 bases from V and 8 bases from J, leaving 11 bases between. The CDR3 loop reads CASKGDEEKLFF. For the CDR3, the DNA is TGTGCCAGCAAAGGAGATGAGGAAAAACTGTTTTTT.

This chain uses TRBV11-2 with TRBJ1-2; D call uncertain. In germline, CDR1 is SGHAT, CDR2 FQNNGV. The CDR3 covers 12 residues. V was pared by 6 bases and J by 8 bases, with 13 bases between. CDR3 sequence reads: CASSSTRLGYTF. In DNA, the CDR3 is TGTGCCAGCAGTTCGACTCGTCTGGGCTACACCTTC.